The next 13 T cell receptor beta chains were all read from a single sample in a study of cytomegalovirus exposure and HLA in healthy donors. Primers for the PCR totalled 60 Vbeta and 13 Jbeta. Produced via immunoSEQ multiplex PCR; TCRdb's table is partial and in-frame only. The listing records tens of thousands of clones. The sequenced sample consisted of PBMCs. The receptors originated from a female donor in good health and CMV-seronegative.

The genes are TRBV7-6 and TRBJ2-5; 8 nucleotides match TRBD2. This CDR3 region has 16 residues. Germline CDR1 reads SGHVS; CDR2 reads FNYEAQ. The junction had 14 bases not matched to a gene; V was cut back by 5 bases and J by 6 bases. CDR3 sequence (DNA): TGTGCCAGCAGCCCCAGGGGTCAGACTAGCGCAAAGACCCAGTACTTC. Its translation is CASSPRGQTSAKTQYF.

This chain joins TRBV7-8 and TRBJ2-7; 9 nucleotides align to TRBD1. The V segment lost 2 bases and the J segment 0 bases; nucleotides outside the gene matches: 20. Germline-derived CDR1 and CDR2 are SGHVS and FQNEAQ. This CDR3 is 21 amino acids long. CDR3 coding DNA: TGTGCCAGCAGCTTACTGGGACAGGGTAAGGGTAAGCGGACCCACTCCTACGAGCAGTACTTC. Protein: CASSLLGQGKGKRTHSYEQYF.

The genes are TRBV5-1 and TRBJ1-1; D is ambiguous. Trimming stripped 2 bases from V and 1 base from J, with 6 bases between. The CDR3 has 13 residues. CDR1 SGHRS and CDR2 YFSETQ come from the germline V gene. The CDR3 is CASSFHSNTEAFF. CDR3 nucleotide sequence: TGCGCCAGCAGCTTTCACTCGAACACTGAAGCTTTCTTT. The full variable domain, with the rest looked up from reference TRBV5-1 and TRBJ1-1, is KAGVTQTPRYLIKTRGQQVTLSCSPISGHRSVSWYQQTPGQGLQFLFEYFSETQRNKGNFPGRFSGRQFSNSRSEMNVSTLELGDSALYLCASSFHSNTEAFFGQGTRLTVV.

The gene calls are TRBV28 and TRBJ2-5; 8 bases agree with TRBD2. After removal of 2 bases from V and 2 bases from J, the junction contained 4 bases not matched to a gene. The CDR3 consists of 15 residues. Germline CDR1 reads MDHEN; CDR2 reads SYDVKM. For the CDR3, the DNA is TGTGCCAGCAGTTTACGGGAGGGCGGGCAAGAGACCCAGTACTTC. The encoded protein is CASSLREGGQETQYF.

In the case of this clone: At one boundary the junction diverges from the germline segment, which might be a read error. The chain links TRBV7-2 to TRBJ1-5; D perhaps matches TRBD1 (6 bases). Per germline, CDR1 SGHTA and CDR2 FQGNSA. The CDR3 is 15 residues long. CDR3 in amino acids: CASSLAGEEVQPQHF. The CDR3 DNA sequence: TGTGCCAGCAGCCTAGCAGGGGAAGAGGTACAGCCCCAGCATTTT.

V is TRBV29-1 and J is TRBJ1-4; TRBD1 might be the D (6 bases). The CDR3 is made up of 16 amino acids. V gave up 4 bases and J gave up 0 bases, with 15 bases separating them. Germline V lookup: CDR1 SQVTM, CDR2 ANQGSEA. The CDR3: CSVGGGGKTTNEKLFF. CDR3 nucleotides: TGCAGCGTTGGAGGGGGGGGGAAAACAACTAATGAAAAACTGTTTTTT.

The chain joins TRBV5-1 to TRBJ2-5; the match to TRBD2 covers 7 bases. V gave up 5 bases and J gave up 0 bases; unmatched junction bases: 7. Germline-derived CDR1 and CDR2 are SGHRS and YFSETQ. This CDR3 spans 15 amino acids. Here the CDR3 reads CASSGGGAYQETQYF. In DNA, the CDR3 is TGCGCCAGCAGTGGCGGGGGAGCCTACCAAGAGACCCAGTACTTC. The complete variable domain, with remaining parts taken from reference TRBV5-1 and TRBJ2-5, reads KAGVTQTPRYLIKTRGQQVTLSCSPISGHRSVSWYQQTPGQGLQFLFEYFSETQRNKGNFPGRFSGRQFSNSRSEMNVSTLELGDSALYLCASSGGGAYQETQYFGPGTRLLVL.

The chain is built from TRBV6-4 and TRBJ2-3; 7 bases agree with TRBD2. Germline V CDR1 and CDR2: MRHNA, SNTAGT. The CDR3 consists of 16 residues. Unmatched junction bases numbered 4, after V lost 1 base and J lost 0 bases. CDR3 nucleotide sequence: TGTGCCAGCAGTGACTGGGGCGGGAGAAGCACAGATACGCAGTATTTT. Its protein product is CASSDWGGRSTDTQYF.

The rearrangement uses TRBV4-3 and TRBJ1-1, with TRBD1 matching over 7 bases. CDR3 length: 14 residues. V gave up 1 base and J gave up 5 bases; unmatched junction bases: 4. Germline V gene sequence: CDR1 LGHNA, CDR2 YSLEER. CDR3 DNA sequence: TGCGCCAGCAGCCAAGCGCCGGGACAGACTGAAGCTTTCTTT. This gives the protein CASSQAPGQTEAFF.

The V call is TRBV19, the J call TRBJ1-3; no clear D. V was cut by 7 bases and J by 3 bases, with 25 bases left in between. CDR1 LNHDA and CDR2 SQIVND come from the germline V gene (reference sequence). CDR3 length: 18 amino acids. The CDR3 DNA follows: TGTGCCAGTACCCCCGGCCCCACCGGCGGCCTACTTGGAAACACCATATATTTT. It yields the protein CASTPGPTGGLLGNTIYF.

Comments on this clone: Germline and junction disagree at one end, which may indicate a read error. Distinct nucleotide sequences in the sample also encode this CDR3. This rearrangement joins TRBV5-4 to TRBJ1-6; no firm D call. CDR3 length: 14 amino acids. The germline V gene has CDR1 SGHNT and CDR2 YYREEE (reference sequence). The CDR3 sequence is CASSNLGSNSPLHF. The DNA of the CDR3 is TGTGCCAGCAGCAACCTAGGGAGCAATTCACCCCTACACTTT.

The chain links TRBV4-3 to TRBJ1-1, with D perhaps matching TRBD1 (5 bases). Germline V gene lookup returns CDR1 LGHNA and CDR2 YSLEER. The CDR3 covers 17 residues. V lost 0 bases and J 0 bases, leaving 14 bases between the germline ends. CDR3 in amino acids: CASSQDRRGRLNTEAFF. Here the CDR3 DNA reads TGCGCCAGCAGCCAAGATAGGCGGGGCCGATTGAACACTGAAGCTTTCTTT.

This chain links TRBV28 with TRBJ2-1; 9 bases match TRBD1. Per the germline V gene, CDR1 is MDHEN and CDR2 is SYDVKM. The J segment lost 15 bases and the V segment lost 1 base, leaving 13 bases of the junction unmatched. The CDR3 covers 15 residues. The CDR3 spells CASSLSEGQGKGGFF. The DNA for the CDR3 is TGTGCCAGCAGTTTATCTGAGGGACAGGGCAAAGGTGGGTTCTTC.